Sequencing of this TCR beta chain was carried out in a study of OX40 agonist ivuxolimab in advanced cancers. Study information: Every 2 weeks, patients got intravenous ivuxolimab at one of six dose levels (0.01-10 mg/kg).

With 0 bases clipped from V and 2 bases from J, the junction kept 9 bases outside the gene matches. The CDR3 is 17 residues long. CDR1 MGHRA and CDR2 YSYEKL come from the germline V gene. Libraries were prepared by immunoSEQ multiplex PCR; TCRdb keeps only in-frame clonotypes and omits some of them. The table lists around 24,000 clones, over 80% of them singletons. Worth noting for this clone: Its matching antigen is unknown.

The study's findings and limits: Expanded peripheral T cell antigen specificity was not determined. Clonal expansion by week 6 occurred in CD4+ and CD8+ blood T cells (at 0.1 to 3.0 mg/kg).

Sequencing was performed on CD4+ or CD8+ T cells sorted from blood, taken in a trial of the OX40 agonist ivuxolimab. The TCR was taken from an adult with an advanced solid tumor such as melanoma, head and neck, liver or kidney cancer. The V and J genes are TRBV4-1 and TRBJ1-2, with TRBD1 identical over 7 bases. In DNA form, the CDR3 reads TGCGCCAGCAGCCAAGAGGCGTGGGGGACAGCAAACTATGGCTACACCTTC. Translated, it gives CASSQEAWGTANYGYTF.